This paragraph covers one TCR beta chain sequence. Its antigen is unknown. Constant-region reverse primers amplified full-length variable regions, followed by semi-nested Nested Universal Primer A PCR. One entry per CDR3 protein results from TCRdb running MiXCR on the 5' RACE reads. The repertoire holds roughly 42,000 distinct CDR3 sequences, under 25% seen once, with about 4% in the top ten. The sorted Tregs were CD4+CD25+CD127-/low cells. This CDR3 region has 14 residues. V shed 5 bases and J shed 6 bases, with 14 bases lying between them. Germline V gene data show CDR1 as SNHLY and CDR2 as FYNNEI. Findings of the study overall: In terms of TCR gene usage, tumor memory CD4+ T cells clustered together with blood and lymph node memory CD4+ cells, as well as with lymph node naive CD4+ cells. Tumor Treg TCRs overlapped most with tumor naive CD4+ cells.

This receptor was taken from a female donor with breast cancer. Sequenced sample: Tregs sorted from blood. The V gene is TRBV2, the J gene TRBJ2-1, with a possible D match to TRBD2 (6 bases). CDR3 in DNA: TGTGCCAGCAGTTCCCGGACTAACCTCAATGAGCAGTTCTTC. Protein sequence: CASSSRTNLNEQFF.